Reported below is one TCR beta chain. As yet, its antigen is unknown. V was shortened by 4 bases and J by 6 bases, with 16 bases between the two germline ends. This CDR3 has 15 amino acids. Germline V gene data show CDR1 as MGHRA and CDR2 as YSYEKL. The data stem from a study of cytomegalovirus exposure and HLA in healthy donors. Study in general: For the 300 to 400 genotyped donors, 65% to 90% fell within the Caucasian-associated ancestry cluster. Study-level points and caveats: In a later analysis, TCR association rates varied by HLA locus: DRB1 most, HLA-C fewest. A later analysis associated 16,951 TCR beta sequences with HLA alleles at a 0.05 false discovery rate.

Primers for the PCR totalled 60 Vbeta and 13 Jbeta. TCRdb keeps only in-frame clones here, not all; method: immunoSEQ multiplex PCR. The sample includes about 170,000 clones, 65% to 80% of them seen just once. The source material was PBMCs. The chain links TRBV4-1 to TRBJ1-5; D is possibly TRBD1 (6 bases). The origin of this receptor is a woman in her fifties or sixties in good health and CMV-seropositive. The CDR3 here is CASSPQQGSSQPQHF. CDR3 coding DNA: TGCGCCAGCAGCCCACAACAGGGATCTAGTCAGCCCCAGCATTTT.